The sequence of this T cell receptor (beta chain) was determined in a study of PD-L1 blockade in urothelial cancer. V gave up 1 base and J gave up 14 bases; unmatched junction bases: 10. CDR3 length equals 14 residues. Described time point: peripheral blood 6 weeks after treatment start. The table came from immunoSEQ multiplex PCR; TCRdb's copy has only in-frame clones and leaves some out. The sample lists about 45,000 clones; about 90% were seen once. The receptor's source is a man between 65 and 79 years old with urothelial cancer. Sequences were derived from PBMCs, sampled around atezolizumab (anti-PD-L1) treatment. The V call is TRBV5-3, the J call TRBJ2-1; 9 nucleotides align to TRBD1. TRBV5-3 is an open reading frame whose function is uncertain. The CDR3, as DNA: TGTGCCAGAAGCTTGAGAAACGCGGGACAGGGAAAGTTCTTC. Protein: CARSLRNAGQGKFF.